This TCR beta chain came from a study of early T cells in non-severe SARS-CoV-2 infection. Individual cDNA molecules each received unique molecular identifiers attached to them. One entry per CDR3 protein results from TCRdb running MiXCR on the 5' RACE reads. Counted here are 65,000 to 95,000 distinct CDR3 sequences, over 9% occurring once; the ten biggest clones make up about 5.3%. Germline V CDR1 and CDR2: MNHEY, SMNVEV (reference sequence). V gave up 3 bases and J gave up 9 bases, with 18 bases separating them. This CDR3 has 15 residues. This clonotype was counted at least ten times. Specimen: whole blood. The TCR originated in an adult who was a healthcare worker with PCR-confirmed SARS-CoV-2 infection or an uninfected control (not recorded which). The chain recombines TRBV27 with TRBJ2-1, with a weak D call TRBD2 (6 bases). CDR3 sequence (DNA): TGTGCCAGCAGTTTGGCAGGAGGGCCGATCACTGAGCAGTTCTTC. This gives the protein CASSLAGGPITEQFF.